Below are 26 T cell receptor beta chains sequenced from a single sample in a study of cytomegalovirus exposure and HLA in healthy donors. The PCR was carried out with 60 Vbeta primers and 13 Jbeta primers. The repertoire was sequenced with immunoSEQ multiplex PCR; TCRdb's copy has only in-frame clones and lacks some. This table lists fewer than 200,000 clones. The sample taken for sequencing was PBMCs. Receptors were obtained from a man younger than 45 in good health and CMV-seronegative.

V gene TRBV19 combines with J gene TRBJ1-2; the match to TRBD1 covers 9 bases. CDR1 is LNHDA and CDR2 is SQIVND in the germline V gene (reference sequence). Germline trimming cut 4 bases from V and 8 bases from J; bases unmatched to any gene: 14. This CDR3 has 16 residues. The CDR3 here is CASSTLLPGQGGGYTF. The DNA for the CDR3 is TGTGCCAGTAGTACCCTCCTACCGGGACAGGGAGGAGGCTACACCTTC.

With regard to this clone: In the same sample, other DNA sequences code for this CDR3. The CDR3 is CAWSLGTGGNQPQHF. Here the CDR3 DNA reads TGTGCCTGGAGTCTCGGGACAGGGGGAAATCAGCCCCAGCATTTT. J is TRBJ1-5 and V is TRBV30; 11 bases are shared with TRBD1. The germline V gene has CDR1 GTSNPN and CDR2 SVGIG (reference sequence). This CDR3 is 15 amino acids long. V was clipped by 2 bases and J by 4 bases; unmatched bases: 4. Using reference TRBV30 and TRBJ1-5 for the parts outside the CDR3, the full variable domain is SQTIHQWPATLVQPVGSPLSLECTVEGTSNPNLYWYRQAAGRGLQLLFYSVGIGQISSEVPQNLSASRPQDRQFILSSKKLLLSDSGFYLCAWSLGTGGNQPQHFGDGTRLSIL.

V gene TRBV9 combines with J gene TRBJ2-3; 10 positions match TRBD1. CDR3 size: 16 residues. V gave up 2 bases and J gave up 5 bases; unmatched junction bases: 8. Germline values: CDR1 SGDLS, CDR2 YYNGEE. The CDR3 nucleotides are TGTGCCAGCAGCGTCTCCGGGACAGGGGCCGTAGATACGCAGTATTTT. It yields the protein CASSVSGTGAVDTQYF.

V and J are TRBV5-6 and TRBJ1-3; 7 bases are a match to TRBD1. The germline V gene has CDR1 SGHDT and CDR2 YYEEEE. V lost 1 base and J lost 0; bases outside the gene matches: 4. The CDR3 totals 16 residues. The CDR3 loop reads CASSLYRGVSGNTIYF. As DNA, the CDR3 is TGTGCCAGCAGCTTGTACAGGGGAGTCTCTGGAAACACCATATATTTT.

The genes are TRBV18 and TRBJ1-1, with 10 positions matching TRBD1. CDR1 and CDR2 from the germline V gene are KGHSH and LQKENI. CDR3 length: 17 residues. The trim removed 0 bases at V and 0 bases at J, leaving 4 bases unmatched. The CDR3 DNA is TGTGCCAGCTCACCACCAGGACAGGGGGGGATGAACACTGAAGCTTTCTTT. Translating it yields CASSPPGQGGMNTEAFF.

V and J are TRBV5-4 and TRBJ2-5; D might be TRBD2 (6 bases). The CDR3 runs 15 residues. V lost 5 bases and J 7 bases, leaving 21 bases between the germline ends. Per germline, CDR1 SGHNT and CDR2 YYREEE (reference sequence). The CDR3: CASRNPQLGTGTQYF. The DNA of the CDR3 is TGTGCCAGCAGAAACCCGCAGTTGGGGACTGGGACCCAGTACTTC.

The chain uses TRBV9 and TRBJ2-1; D is possibly TRBD2 (6 bases). CDR3 length equals 17 residues. Germline V lookup: CDR1 SGDLS, CDR2 YYNGEE. Trimming pared 0 bases from V and 0 bases from J, leaving 13 bases between. The CDR3 DNA reads as TGTGCCAGCAGCGTAGACTCGGAGGGGAGCTCCTACAATGAGCAGTTCTTC. This gives the protein CASSVDSEGSSYNEQFF. The full variable domain, rest sourced from reference TRBV9 and TRBJ2-1, is DSGVTQTPKHLITATGQRVTLRCSPRSGDLSVYWYQQSLDQGLQFLIQYYNGEERAKGNILERFSAQQFPDLHSELNLSSLELGDSALYFCASSVDSEGSSYNEQFFGPGTRLTVL.

This rearrangement joins TRBV12-5 to TRBJ2-1, with 8 nucleotides matching TRBD2. V gave up 0 bases and J gave up 7 bases; unmatched junction bases: 8. Germline V gene data show CDR1 as LGHNT and CDR2 as FRNRAP. CDR3 length equals 16 residues. CDR3 region: CASGLVITSGGNEQFF. As DNA, the CDR3 is TGTGCTAGTGGTTTGGTAATTACTAGCGGAGGAAATGAGCAGTTCTTC.

J is TRBJ2-1 and V is TRBV4-2, with a weak D call TRBD2 (6 bases). The CDR3 totals 17 residues. The V end lost 2 bases, the J end lost 6 bases, and 20 bases lay between the germline ends. The germline V gene encodes CDR1 LGHNA and CDR2 YNFKEQ. The CDR3: CASSQPPWAGLGNEQFF. The CDR3 DNA reads as TGTGCCAGCAGCCAACCCCCTTGGGCGGGATTGGGCAATGAGCAGTTCTTC.

V is TRBV7-2 and J is TRBJ1-5; perhaps TRBD1 as D (6 bases). CDR3 length equals 17 residues. Germline CDR1 is SGHTA and CDR2 is FQGNSA. Trimming took off 5 bases at V and 4 bases at J, with 21 bases between the two ends. The CDR3 is CASSRNWDMGFNQPQHF. DNA for the CDR3: TGTGCCAGCAGCCGGAACTGGGACATGGGGTTTAATCAGCCCCAGCATTTT.

The chain couples TRBV7-8 to TRBJ1-5, with 7 bases that match TRBD1. Germline CDR1 and CDR2: SGHVS and FQNEAQ. Trimming took 2 bases from V and 0 from J; bases not matched to a gene: 7. The CDR3 runs 17 residues. The CDR3 loop reads CASSLFPDRDSNQPQHF. As DNA, the CDR3 is TGTGCCAGCAGCTTATTCCCCGACAGGGATAGCAATCAGCCCCAGCATTTT. Full variable domain (remainder filled in from reference TRBV7-8 and TRBJ1-5): GAGVSQSPRYKVAKRGQDVALRCDPISGHVSLFWYQQALGQGPEFLTYFQNEAQLDKSGLPSDRFFAERPEGSVSTLKIQRTQQEDSAVYLCASSLFPDRDSNQPQHFGDGTRLSIL.

The chain links TRBV7-6 to TRBJ2-7; 8 positions match TRBD1. After removal of 1 base from V and 6 bases from J, the junction contained 5 bases not matched to a gene. This CDR3 comprises 14 residues. Germline CDR1 and CDR2: SGHVS and FNYEAQ. The CDR3 nucleotides are TGTGCCAGCAGCTTAGTGTCACAGGGGGGCGAGCAGTACTTC. It is translated as CASSLVSQGGEQYF.

The chain couples TRBV6-6 to TRBJ1-1; 9 bases line up with TRBD1. Looked up from germline, CDR1 is MNHNY and CDR2 is SVGAGI (reference sequence). The CDR3 sequence is 15 residues long. Germline trimming cut 5 bases from V and 5 bases from J; bases unmatched to any gene: 9. The CDR3 is CASSQTDRGETEAFF. The CDR3 region has the DNA TGTGCCAGCAGTCAAACGGACAGGGGAGAAACTGAAGCTTTCTTT.

This sequence joins TRBV18 and TRBJ2-7; D ambiguous. Germline lookup yields CDR1 KGHSH and CDR2 LQKENI. CDR3 length: 14 residues. Deletions cut 2 bases from V and 4 bases from J, with 12 bases between. For the CDR3, the DNA is TGTGCCAGCTCACCAGGAGAGACTCAATACGAGCAGTACTTC. Translation: CASSPGETQYEQYF.

V usage is TRBV12-5 and J usage is TRBJ1-5; D is uncertain. The V gene's germline CDR1 is LGHNT and CDR2 FRNRAP. The V and J ends lost 0 bases and 8 bases respectively, with 11 bases between them. This CDR3 spans 14 amino acids. This chain's CDR3 is CASGLVFPEEPQHF. The CDR3 DNA is TGTGCTAGTGGTTTGGTATTCCCCGAGGAGCCCCAGCATTTT.

This chain's CDR3 is CASQAGSGAREQYF. CDR3 DNA: TGTGCCAGCCAAGCCGGTTCAGGGGCGCGGGAGCAGTACTTC. The gene calls are TRBV9 and TRBJ2-7; TRBD1 is a possible D gene (6 bases). The V gene's germline CDR1 is SGDLS and CDR2 YYNGEE. The V end was cut by 7 bases, the J end by 7 bases, with 21 bases between. The CDR3 has 14 residues.

This chain connects TRBV7-2 to TRBJ2-7; 7 nucleotides match TRBD1. Germline values: CDR1 SGHTA, CDR2 FQGNSA. V shed 5 bases and J 6 bases; nucleotides not matched to a gene: 10. The CDR3 covers 14 residues. CDR3 sequence (DNA): TGTGCCAGCAGCCCCGCTTTACAGGGGACCGAGCAGTACTTC. Its translation: CASSPALQGTEQYF.

The V call is TRBV30, the J call TRBJ2-5, with 9 nucleotides matching TRBD2. The CDR3 length is 13 residues. The germline V gene encodes CDR1 GTSNPN and CDR2 SVGIG (reference sequence). V lost 3 bases, J lost 2 bases, and 1 base stayed unmatched. The CDR3 sequence: CAWRAGGQETQYF. The CDR3 nucleotides read TGTGCCTGGAGGGCGGGGGGGCAAGAGACCCAGTACTTC.

The CDR3 DNA reads as TGCGCCAGCAGCCAAGATTTGGGGGCACCGAACACTGAAGCTTTCTTT. Its protein product is CASSQDLGAPNTEAFF. The rearrangement uses TRBV4-3 and TRBJ1-1; perhaps TRBD1 as D (6 bases). V dropped 0 bases and J dropped 1 base, with 12 bases sitting between them. Germline CDR1 is LGHNA and CDR2 is YSLEER. The CDR3 totals 16 residues.

This sequence joins TRBV27 and TRBJ2-1; the match to TRBD2 covers 7 bases. Germline V gene sequence: CDR1 MNHEY, CDR2 SMNVEV (reference sequence). V trimming: 5 bases; J trimming: 3 bases; junction bases outside the gene matches: 7. The CDR3 is made up of 15 amino acids. The CDR3 nucleotides read TGTGCCAGCAGTCGACCAGGACTAGTCTACAATGAGCAGTTCTTC. Translating gives CASSRPGLVYNEQFF.

This chain uses TRBV19 with TRBJ2-1, with 8 bases identical to TRBD1. Trimming at V came to 3 bases and at J to 0 bases, leaving 13 bases not matched to a gene. This CDR3 has 19 residues. Per germline, CDR1 LNHDA and CDR2 SQIVND (reference sequence). The CDR3 sequence: CASSINRGDSFHSYNEQFF. The CDR3 nucleotides read TGTGCCAGTAGTATTAACAGGGGGGATTCCTTTCACTCCTACAATGAGCAGTTCTTC. Looking up the rest from reference TRBV19 and TRBJ2-1 gives the full variable domain: DGGITQSPKYLFRKEGQNVTLSCEQNLNHDAMYWYRQDPGQGLRLIYYSQIVNDFQKGDIAEGYSVSREKKESFPLTVTSAQKNPTAFYLCASSINRGDSFHSYNEQFFGPGTRLTVL.

This chain connects TRBV11-3 to TRBJ1-1; D perhaps matches TRBD1 (6 bases). CDR1 and CDR2 from the germline V gene are SGHNT and YENEEA. The V gene lost 3 bases and the J gene lost 2 bases, with 10 bases spanning the gap. This CDR3 is built from 14 residues. In nucleotides, the CDR3 is TGTGCCAGCAGCTTCGAAGGGGGAAACACTGAAGCTTTCTTT. Translated: CASSFEGGNTEAFF. Variable domain in full (rest from reference TRBV11-3 and TRBJ1-1): EAGVVQSPRYKIIEKKQPVAFWCNPISGHNTLYWYLQNLGQGPELLIRYENEEAVDDSQLPKDRFSAERLKGVDSTLKIQPAELGDSAVYLCASSFEGGNTEAFFGQGTRLTVV.

The CDR3 coding sequence is TGCGCCAGCAGCTTAATTAGGAACACTGAAGCTTTCTTT. Encoded protein: CASSLIRNTEAFF. The chain uses TRBV5-1 and TRBJ1-1; D is uncertain. V was clipped by 2 bases and J by 1 base, with 6 bases between them. The CDR3 runs to 13 residues. The V gene's germline CDR1 is SGHRS and CDR2 YFSETQ.

V is TRBV5-6 and J is TRBJ2-7; maybe TRBD1 (5 bases). Germline CDR1 is SGHDT and CDR2 is YYEEEE. Trimming pared 0 bases from V and 3 bases from J, leaving 16 bases between. The CDR3 sequence is 16 residues long. The CDR3 protein is CASSLGQGSLDYEQYF. As DNA, the CDR3 is TGTGCCAGCAGCTTGGGGCAGGGTAGTTTGGACTACGAGCAGTACTTC.

The chain uses TRBV18 and TRBJ2-6; D may be TRBD2 (6 bases). This CDR3 is 16 amino acids long. V lost 6 bases and J 0 bases, leaving 12 bases between the germline ends. Germline V gives CDR1 KGHSH, CDR2 LQKENI. The DNA of the CDR3 is TGTGCCAGCTCCTCCGGCGGGGACTCTGGGGCCAACGTCCTGACTTTC. Its protein product is CASSSGGDSGANVLTF. The full variable domain, in which reference TRBV18 and TRBJ2-6 provide the parts outside the CDR3, is NAGVMQNPRHLVRRRGQEARLRCSPMKGHSHVYWYRQLPEEGLKFMVYLQKENIIDESGMPKERFSAEFPKEGPSILRIQQVVRGDSAAYFCASSSGGDSGANVLTFGAGSRLTVL.

The chain uses TRBV5-6 and TRBJ1-4, with TRBD1 matching over 11 bases. The CDR3 is made up of 18 amino acids. Germline trimming cut 4 bases from V and 8 bases from J; bases unmatched to any gene: 16. The germline CDR1 and CDR2 sequences are SGHDT and YYEEEE. The CDR3 protein is CASSLRPGQGVSGEKLFF. The CDR3 coding sequence is TGTGCCAGCAGCCTCCGACCGGGACAGGGGGTTTCGGGGGAAAAACTGTTTTTT. The full variable domain, its missing parts supplied by reference TRBV5-6 and TRBJ1-4, is DAGVTQSPTHLIKTRGQQVTLRCSPKSGHDTVSWYQQALGQGPQFIFQYYEEEERQRGNFPDRFSGHQFPNYSSELNVNALLLGDSALYLCASSLRPGQGVSGEKLFFGSGTQLSVL.